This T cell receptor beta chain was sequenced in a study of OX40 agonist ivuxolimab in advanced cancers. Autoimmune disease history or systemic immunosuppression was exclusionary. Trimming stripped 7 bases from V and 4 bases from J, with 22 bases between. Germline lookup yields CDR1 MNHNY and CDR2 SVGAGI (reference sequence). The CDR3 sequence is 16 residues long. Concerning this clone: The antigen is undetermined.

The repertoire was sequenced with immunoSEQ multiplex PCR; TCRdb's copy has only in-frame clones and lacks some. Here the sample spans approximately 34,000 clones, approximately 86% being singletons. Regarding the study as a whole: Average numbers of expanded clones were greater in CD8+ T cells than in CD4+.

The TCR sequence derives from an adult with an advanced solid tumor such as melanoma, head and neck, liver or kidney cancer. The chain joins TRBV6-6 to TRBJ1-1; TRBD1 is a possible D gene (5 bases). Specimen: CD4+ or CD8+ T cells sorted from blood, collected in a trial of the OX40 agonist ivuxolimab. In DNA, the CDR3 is TGTGCCAGCACCACCGGCGGGGAAGCTAGGGGCACTGAAGCTTTCTTT. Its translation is CASTTGGEARGTEAFF.